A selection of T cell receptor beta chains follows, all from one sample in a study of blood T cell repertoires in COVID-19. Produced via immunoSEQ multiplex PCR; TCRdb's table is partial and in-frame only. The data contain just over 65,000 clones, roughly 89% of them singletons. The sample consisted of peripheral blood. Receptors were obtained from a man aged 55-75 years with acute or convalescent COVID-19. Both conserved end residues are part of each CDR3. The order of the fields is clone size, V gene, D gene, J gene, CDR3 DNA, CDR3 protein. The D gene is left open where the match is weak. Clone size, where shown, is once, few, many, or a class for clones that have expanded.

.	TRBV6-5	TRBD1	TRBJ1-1	TGTGCCAGCAGTAGAGGGACAGGGCACACTGAAGCTTTCTTT	CASSRGTGHTEAFF
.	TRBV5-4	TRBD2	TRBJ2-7	TGTGCCAGCAGCTTGGGGGTATTAGCGGGGACCTACGAGCAGTACTTC	CASSLGVLAGTYEQYF
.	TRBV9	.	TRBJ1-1	TGTGCCAGCAGCCTAGGCAGGCAGGGCACTGAAGCTTTCTTT	CASSLGRQGTEAFF
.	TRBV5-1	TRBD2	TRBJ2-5	TGCGCCAGCAGCTGGGGGGGGACCCAGTACTTC	CASSWGGTQYF
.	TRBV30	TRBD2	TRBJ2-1	TGTGCCTGCCGTCTAGCGGGGGGAAGAGTTGAGCAGTTCTTC	CACRLAGGRVEQFF
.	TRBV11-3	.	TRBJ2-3	TGTGCCAGCAGCTTAGATAGAGGCACAGATACGCAGTATTTT	CASSLDRGTDTQYF
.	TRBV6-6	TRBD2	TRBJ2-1	TGTGCCAGCATTCCGGGGGGGTCCCACAATGAGCAGTTCTTC	CASIPGGSHNEQFF
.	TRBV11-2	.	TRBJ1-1	TGTGCCAGCAGCTTATATCCGAATCAGGGGATGAACACTGAAGCTTTCTTT	CASSLYPNQGMNTEAFF
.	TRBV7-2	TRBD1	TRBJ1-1	TGTGCCAGCAGTTATATGCGACAGGGGATCACTGAAGCTTTCTTT	CASSYMRQGITEAFF
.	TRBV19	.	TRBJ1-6	TGTGCCAGTAGGCCCCAGGGGTCCTATAATTCACCCCTCCACTTT	CASRPQGSYNSPLHF
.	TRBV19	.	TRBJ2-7	TGTGCCAGTAGCGACAGTTACGAGCAGTACTTC	CASSDSYEQYF
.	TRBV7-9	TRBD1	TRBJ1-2	TGTGCCAGCAGCTGGGGGATCGGGACAGACTATGGCTACACCTTC	CASSWGIGTDYGYTF
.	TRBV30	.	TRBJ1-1	TGTGCCTGGAGTGTACTGTCCAGGGGCCCAGAAAATATGAACACTGAAGCTTTCTTT	CAWSVLSRGPENMNTEAFF
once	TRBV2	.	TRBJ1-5	TGTGCCAGCAGTTCGACACTCAATCAGCCCCAGCATTTT	CASSSTLNQPQHF
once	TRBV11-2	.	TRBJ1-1	TGTGCCAGCAGCTTAGATTCCAGGGTCGGGTCTGAAGCTTTCTTT	CASSLDSRVGSEAFF
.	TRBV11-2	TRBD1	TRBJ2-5	TGTGCCAGCAGCCGCGCGGACAGGGGTCATCACGAGACCCAGTACTTC	CASSRADRGHHETQYF
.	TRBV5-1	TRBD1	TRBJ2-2	TGCGCCAGCAGCATTACCGGGACAGGGGCGAACACCGGGGAGCTGTTTTTT	CASSITGTGANTGELFF
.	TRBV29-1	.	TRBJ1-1	TGCAGCGTTGAAGGGGGACAAGTCATTGAAGCTTTCTTT	CSVEGGQVIEAFF
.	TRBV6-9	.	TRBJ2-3	TGTGCCAGCAGTTATTGGGGACTTCGCACAGATACGCAGTATTTT	CASSYWGLRTDTQYF
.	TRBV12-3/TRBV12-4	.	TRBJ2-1	TGTGCCAGCACTGACGACATTTACAATGAGCAGTTCTTC	CASTDDIYNEQFF
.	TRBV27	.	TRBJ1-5	TGTGCCAGCCGCCCCGGGGGGGGGTACGATCAGCCCCAGCATTTT	CASRPGGGYDQPQHF
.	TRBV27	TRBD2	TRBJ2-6	TGTGCCAGCAGACACGGACAAGCAGGCGGGGGGGCTGGGGCCAACGTCCTGACTTTC	CASRHGQAGGGAGANVLTF
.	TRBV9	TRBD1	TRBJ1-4	TGTGCCAGCAGCGTATCGACAGGGCGGGGTGAAAAACTGTTTTTT	CASSVSTGRGEKLFF